The clone carrying this TCR beta chain appeared many times. These data are taken from a study of blood T cell repertoires in COVID-19. Sequencing used immunoSEQ multiplex PCR; TCRdb keeps in-frame clones, though not all of them. The table lists about 140,000 clones, 77% of them singletons. The length of the CDR3 is 13 residues. Looked up from germline, CDR1 is SEHNR and CDR2 is FQNEAQ (reference sequence). V lost 2 bases and J lost 3, with 5 bases in between. The chain joins TRBV7-9 to TRBJ1-5; D is unclear. Sequenced input: peripheral blood. The origin of this receptor is a woman between 50 and 59 years old with active or convalescent COVID-19. CDR3 sequence reads: CASSLSNNQPQHF. In DNA form, the CDR3 reads TGTGCCAGCAGCTTAAGCAACAATCAGCCCCAGCATTTT.